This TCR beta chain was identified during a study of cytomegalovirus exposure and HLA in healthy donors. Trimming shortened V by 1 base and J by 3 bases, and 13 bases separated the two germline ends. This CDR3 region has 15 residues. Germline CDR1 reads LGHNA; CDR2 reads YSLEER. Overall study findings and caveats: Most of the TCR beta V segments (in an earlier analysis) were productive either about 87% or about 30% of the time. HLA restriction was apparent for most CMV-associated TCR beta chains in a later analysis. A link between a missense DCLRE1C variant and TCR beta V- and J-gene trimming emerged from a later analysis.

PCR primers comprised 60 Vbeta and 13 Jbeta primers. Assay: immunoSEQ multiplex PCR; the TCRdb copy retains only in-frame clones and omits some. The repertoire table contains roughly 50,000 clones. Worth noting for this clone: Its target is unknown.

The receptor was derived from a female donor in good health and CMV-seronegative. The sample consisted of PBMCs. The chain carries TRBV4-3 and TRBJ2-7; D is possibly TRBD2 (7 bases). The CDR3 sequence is CASSQGGGDGYEQYF. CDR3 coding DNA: TGCGCCAGCAGCCAAGGAGGGGGGGACGGCTACGAGCAGTACTTC.